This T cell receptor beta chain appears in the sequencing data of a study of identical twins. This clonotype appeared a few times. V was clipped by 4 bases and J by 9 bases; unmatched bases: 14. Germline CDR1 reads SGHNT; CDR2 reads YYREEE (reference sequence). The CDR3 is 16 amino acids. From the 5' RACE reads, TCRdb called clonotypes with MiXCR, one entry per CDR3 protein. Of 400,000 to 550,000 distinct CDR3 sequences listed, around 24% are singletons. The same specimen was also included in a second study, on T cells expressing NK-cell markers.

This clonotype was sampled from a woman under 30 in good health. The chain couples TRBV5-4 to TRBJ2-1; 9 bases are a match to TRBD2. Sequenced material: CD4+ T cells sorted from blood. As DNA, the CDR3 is TGTGCCAGCAGCCCTTCATCTAGCGGGATATTGGTTGAGCAGTTCTTC. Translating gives CASSPSSSGILVEQFF.